Shown below are 20 T cell receptor beta chains from a single sample sequenced in a study of blood T cell repertoires in COVID-19. Some clones are missing from TCRdb's copy, which holds only in-frame ones; the method was immunoSEQ multiplex PCR. The data hold approximately 210,000 clones, with approximately 85% observed a single time. The sequencing input was PBMCs or T cells enriched from blood (not recorded which). These receptors were taken from a man in his forties who had recovered from COVID-19.

This chain joins TRBV4-3 and TRBJ1-2, with 8 bases aligning to TRBD1. With 1 base clipped from V and 4 bases from J, the junction kept 5 bases outside the gene matches. The CDR3 length is 15 residues. Germline V gene sequence: CDR1 LGHNA, CDR2 YSLEER. CDR3 DNA sequence: TGCGCCAGCAGCCAAGGGACAGGGACTGGCTATGGCTACACCTTC. Encoded protein: CASSQGTGTGYGYTF.

This chain joins TRBV10-3 and TRBJ2-4; 9 positions match TRBD1. The V and J ends lost 6 bases and 5 bases, in that order; junction bases with no gene match: 8. Germline V CDR1 and CDR2: ENHRY, SYGVKD. CDR3 length: 15 residues. The CDR3 protein is CAISAPGQGENIQYF. The CDR3 DNA reads TGTGCCATCAGCGCCCCGGGACAGGGAGAAAACATTCAGTACTTC.

This chain links TRBV6-1 with TRBJ2-7, with D tentatively TRBD2 (5 bases). CDR3 size: 16 residues. From germline, CDR1 is MNHNS and CDR2 SASEGT. The ends were cut back, 1 base at V and 6 bases at J, with 19 bases in the middle. The CDR3 bases are TGTGCCAGCAGTGAAGTGAGGCTAGCCCCTCAAGTCGAGCAGTACGTC. It is translated as CASSEVRLAPQVEQYV.

The chain links TRBV6-5 to TRBJ2-6, with D unclear. CDR1 is MNHEY, CDR2 SVGAGI, per germline. V was clipped by 7 bases and J by 4 bases, with 8 bases between them. There are 13 residues in the CDR3. CDR3 protein: CASTKRGANVLTF. The CDR3 coding sequence is TGTGCCAGCACTAAGAGGGGGGCCAACGTCCTGACTTTC.

The sample holds a few counts of this clone. The rearrangement joins TRBV21-1 to TRBJ2-7; the table's D call TRBD1 went unverified against the DNA. TRBV21-1 is listed as a pseudogene. This CDR3 has 20 residues. In DNA, the CDR3 is TGTGCCAGCAGCAAAAGAATCGTCGGGTCGGGCAGGGCCTATAGAAACGCGCAGTACTTC. Translation gives CASSKRIVGSGRAYRNAQYF.

There are a few counts of this clone. CDR3 region: CASSFSGPEQYF. As DNA, the CDR3 is TGTGCCAGCAGTTTTAGCGGTCCCGAGCAGTACTTC. This chain links TRBV6-6 with TRBJ2-7; weak D call: TRBD2 (6 bases). This CDR3 contains 12 residues. Trimming took 4 bases from V and 6 from J, leaving 10 bases between them. In germline, CDR1 is MNHNY, CDR2 SVGAGI (reference sequence).

This clone was observed a few times. The chain has TRBV7-9 and TRBJ1-6; TRBD1 might be the D (5 bases). Germline values: CDR1 SEHNR, CDR2 FQNEAQ (reference sequence). The V end was cut by 4 bases, the J end by 5 bases, with 15 bases between. The CDR3 has 16 amino acids. The CDR3 bases are TGTGCCAGCAGCTCCACCCCAGGGTCGAATAATTCACCCCTCCACTTT. It yields the protein CASSSTPGSNNSPLHF.

J is TRBJ2-3 and V is TRBV30; D perhaps matches TRBD2 (5 bases). The V end was cut by 3 bases, the J end by 5 bases, with 6 bases between. Germline V gives CDR1 GTSNPN, CDR2 SVGIG (reference sequence). There are 11 residues in the CDR3. The CDR3 bases are TGTGCCTGGAGCACTAGAGATACGCAGTATTTT. It yields the protein CAWSTRDTQYF.

The sample holds a few counts of this clone. This sequence joins TRBV5-5 and TRBJ1-2, with a tentative D call TRBD1 (6 bases). The CDR3 is made up of 15 amino acids. Looked up from germline, CDR1 is SGHKS and CDR2 is YYEKEE (reference sequence). V lost 0 bases, J lost 4 bases, and 13 bases lay in between. The CDR3 DNA is TGTGCCAGCAGCTTGGGGACAGTAGTTGGCTATGGCTACACCTTC. It translates to CASSLGTVVGYGYTF.

The chain uses TRBV4-3 and TRBJ2-3; 9 bases map to TRBD2. CDR1 and CDR2 (germline): LGHNA, YSLEER. V lost 4 bases and J lost 0; bases outside the gene matches: 5. This CDR3 contains 16 residues. The CDR3 loop is CASSPGLASSTDTQYF. The CDR3 DNA reads as TGCGCCAGCAGCCCGGGACTAGCTTCCAGCACAGATACGCAGTATTTT.

The DNA of the CDR3 is TGTGCCACCAGCATGAGTAGGGGATATAGCAATCAGCCCCAGCATTTT. The encoded protein is CATSMSRGYSNQPQHF. V usage is TRBV15 and J usage is TRBJ1-5; TRBD1 might be the D (5 bases). CDR3 length equals 16 residues. Germline V CDR1 and CDR2: LNHNV, YYDKDF (reference sequence). V shed 4 bases and J shed 0 bases, with 13 bases lying between them.

CDR3 nucleotide sequence: TGTGCCAGCAGCTTAATGGGACAGGGTTCTTCCGGGGCCAACGTCCTGACTTTC. Translated, it gives CASSLMGQGSSGANVLTF. The V gene is TRBV7-3, the J gene TRBJ2-6, with TRBD1 matching over 9 bases. The CDR3 runs 18 residues. The ends lost 1 base at V and 4 bases at J; junction bases unmatched: 8. Germline V gene sequence: CDR1 SGHTA, CDR2 FQGTGA. The full variable domain, rest sourced from reference TRBV7-3 and TRBJ2-6, is GAGVSQTPSNKVTEKGKYVELRCDPISGHTALYWYRQSLGQGPEFLIYFQGTGAADDSGLPNDRFFAVRPEGSVSTLKIQRTERGDSAVYLCASSLMGQGSSGANVLTFGAGSRLTVL.

V usage is TRBV10-2 and J usage is TRBJ2-2; a possible D gene is TRBD1 (6 bases). This CDR3 contains 17 residues. Trimming removed 7 bases from V and 4 bases from J, with 22 bases in between. Per the germline V gene, CDR1 is WSHSY and CDR2 is SAAADI. CDR3 in amino acids: CASKGVGTGPSTGELFF. The CDR3 DNA follows: TGCGCCAGCAAGGGGGTCGGGACGGGGCCTAGCACCGGGGAGCTGTTTTTT.

The CDR3 DNA reads TGTGCCAGCAGTATTGACAGGGGAGCTTCCGTAAGGAACACTGAAGCTTTCTTT. Its translation is CASSIDRGASVRNTEAFF. The chain uses TRBV5-4 and TRBJ1-1; 8 nucleotides match TRBD1. CDR3 length: 18 residues. Per germline, CDR1 SGHNT and CDR2 YYREEE (reference sequence). V shed 5 bases and J 1 base; nucleotides not matched to a gene: 16.

There are a few counts of this clone. The chain joins TRBV5-1 to TRBJ2-1, with D perhaps TRBD1 (6 bases). The CDR3 is 15 amino acids. Germline CDR1 is SGHRS and CDR2 is YFSETQ. The ends were cut back, 0 bases at V and 7 bases at J, with 14 bases in the middle. The CDR3 region is CASSLAADRGNEQFF. CDR3 in DNA: TGCGCCAGCAGCTTGGCCGCGGACAGAGGAAATGAGCAGTTCTTC. The whole variable domain, filled in from reference TRBV5-1 and TRBJ2-1, reads KAGVTQTPRYLIKTRGQQVTLSCSPISGHRSVSWYQQTPGQGLQFLFEYFSETQRNKGNFPGRFSGRQFSNSRSEMNVSTLELGDSALYLCASSLAADRGNEQFFGPGTRLTVL.

The chain carries TRBV5-1 and TRBJ1-6, with D tentatively TRBD1 (5 bases). Trimming pared 0 bases from V and 10 bases from J, leaving 11 bases between. CDR1 and CDR2 from the germline V gene are SGHRS and YFSETQ. The CDR3 covers 14 residues. This CDR3 is CASSLARAESPLHF. The CDR3 DNA reads TGCGCCAGCAGCTTGGCCAGGGCGGAATCACCCCTCCACTTT. Drawing the rest from reference TRBV5-1 and TRBJ1-6, the complete variable domain is KAGVTQTPRYLIKTRGQQVTLSCSPISGHRSVSWYQQTPGQGLQFLFEYFSETQRNKGNFPGRFSGRQFSNSRSEMNVSTLELGDSALYLCASSLARAESPLHFGNGTRLTVT.

This rearrangement joins TRBV24-1 to TRBJ1-5; 7 bases are shared with TRBD1. CDR3 length: 16 amino acids. Germline-derived CDR1 and CDR2 are KGHDR and SFDVKD. J gave up 3 bases and V 9 bases, and 13 bases lay outside the gene matches. The CDR3, as DNA: TGTGCCACCTCCCGGGACAGATCATACAACAATCAGCCCCAGCATTTT. Translation: CATSRDRSYNNQPQHF.

This rearrangement joins TRBV3-1 (or the pseudogene TRBV3-2) to TRBJ2-7; D is unclear. From germline, CDR1 is LGHDT and CDR2 YNNKEL (reference sequence). V shed 1 base and J shed 3 bases, with 4 bases lying between them. The CDR3 spans 12 residues. Written as DNA, the CDR3 is TGTGCCAGCAGCCAAGTCGGCTACGAGCAGTACTTC. Its translation is CASSQVGYEQYF.

The CDR3 nucleotides read TGTGCCAGCAGCTTGCGGCGGGAGAGTGGAGAGACCCAGTACTTC. Its translation is CASSLRRESGETQYF. This chain connects TRBV5-4 to TRBJ2-5, with 7 bases identical to TRBD2. This CDR3 has 15 residues. Trimming cost V 1 base and J 4 bases; bases outside gene matches: 7. The germline CDR1 and CDR2 sequences are SGHNT and YYREEE (reference sequence).

The chain recombines TRBV7-2 with TRBJ2-5; D is possibly TRBD1 (6 bases). The CDR3 contains 17 residues. CDR1 is SGHTA, CDR2 FQGNSA, per germline. Trimming shortened V by 0 bases and J by 0 bases, and 14 bases separated the two germline ends. The CDR3 is CASSLASGTINQETQYF. CDR3 DNA: TGTGCCAGCAGCTTAGCGTCGGGGACAATTAACCAAGAGACCCAGTACTTC.